This T cell receptor (beta chain) was identified during a study of liver allograft versus peripheral blood T cells. Turning to the study itself: Comparisons were made between T cell receptor repertoires found in transplanted livers and those circulating in recipients' peripheral blood. Study-wide results and caveats: Reportedly, the T cell receptor repertoires inside liver allografts were not the same as those in peripheral blood.

The V gene lost 2 bases and the J gene lost 4 bases, with 8 bases spanning the gap. CDR3 size: 12 residues. Germline V lookup: CDR1 DFQATT, CDR2 SNEGSKA (reference sequence). Concerning this clonotype itself: Its antigen is as yet unknown.

TCRdb used MiXCR to reprocess the reads, holding one entry per CDR3 protein. This repertoire shows roughly 13,000 distinct CDR3 sequences, 20% to 25% found once; its top ten account for around 5.8%. The chain has TRBV20-1 and TRBJ1-1; tentatively, D is TRBD1 (5 bases). The origin of this receptor is a human patient who had a liver transplant. Part of the T cell pool may stem from the graft donor. This chain's CDR3 is CSARTGGTEAFF. The CDR3 region has the DNA TGCAGTGCTAGAACCGGGGGCACTGAAGCTTTCTTT.